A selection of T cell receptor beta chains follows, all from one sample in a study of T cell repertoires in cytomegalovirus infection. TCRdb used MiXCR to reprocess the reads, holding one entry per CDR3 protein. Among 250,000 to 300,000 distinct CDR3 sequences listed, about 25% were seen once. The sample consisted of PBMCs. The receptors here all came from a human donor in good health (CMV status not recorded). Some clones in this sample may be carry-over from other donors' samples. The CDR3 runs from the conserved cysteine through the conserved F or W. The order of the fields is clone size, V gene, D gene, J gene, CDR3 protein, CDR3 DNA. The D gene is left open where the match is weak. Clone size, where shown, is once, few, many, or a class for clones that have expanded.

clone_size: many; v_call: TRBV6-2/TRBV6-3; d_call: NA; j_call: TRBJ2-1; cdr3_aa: CASPSGSYNEQFF; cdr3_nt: TGTGCCAGTCCCAGCGGGTCTTACAATGAGCAGTTCTTC
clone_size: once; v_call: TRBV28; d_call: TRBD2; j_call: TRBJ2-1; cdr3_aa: CASSLGHSGLDYNEQFF; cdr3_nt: TGTGCCAGCAGTTTAGGTCATTCGGGACTAGACTACAATGAGCAGTTCTTC
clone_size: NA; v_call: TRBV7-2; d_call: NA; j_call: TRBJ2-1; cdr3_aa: CASSFTRYNEQFF; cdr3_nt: TGTGCCAGCAGCTTTACTCGATACAATGAGCAGTTCTTC
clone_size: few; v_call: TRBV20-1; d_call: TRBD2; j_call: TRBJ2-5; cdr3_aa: CSARTPGAAGGETQYF; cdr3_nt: TGCAGTGCTAGAACCCCTGGGGCAGCGGGGGGAGAGACCCAGTACTTC
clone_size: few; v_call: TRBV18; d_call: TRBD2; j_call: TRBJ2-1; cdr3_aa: CASSPIPTSGVNNEQFF; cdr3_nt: TGTGCCAGCTCACCAATTCCGACTAGCGGGGTGAACAATGAGCAGTTCTTC
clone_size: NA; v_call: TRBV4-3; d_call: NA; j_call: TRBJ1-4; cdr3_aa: CVSSQEWGRLEKLFF; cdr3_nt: TGCGTCAGCAGCCAAGAGTGGGGGCGGTTGGAAAAACTGTTTTTT
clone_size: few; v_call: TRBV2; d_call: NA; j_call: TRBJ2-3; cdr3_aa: CASSQSSSTDTQYF; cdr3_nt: TGTGCCAGCAGCCAAAGTAGTAGCACAGATACGCAGTATTTT
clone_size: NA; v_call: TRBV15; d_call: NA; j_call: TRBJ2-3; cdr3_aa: CATSRAGTPSTDTQYF; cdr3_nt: TGTGCCACCAGCAGAGCGGGGACCCCTAGCACAGATACGCAGTATTTT
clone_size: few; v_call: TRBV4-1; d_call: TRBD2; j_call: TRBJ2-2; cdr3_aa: CASSPDSGGAGELFF; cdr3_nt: TGTGCCAGCAGCCCTGATAGCGGGGGGGCCGGGGAGCTGTTTTTT
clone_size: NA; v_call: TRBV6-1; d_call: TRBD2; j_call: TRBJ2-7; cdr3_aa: CASRRRENEQYF; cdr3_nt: TGTGCCAGCCGCCGGCGGGAGAACGAGCAGTACTTC
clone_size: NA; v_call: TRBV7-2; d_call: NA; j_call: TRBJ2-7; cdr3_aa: CASSFTGVSYEQYF; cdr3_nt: TGTGCCAGCAGCTTTACCGGGGTATCCTACGAGCAGTACTTC
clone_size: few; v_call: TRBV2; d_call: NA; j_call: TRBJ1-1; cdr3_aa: CASRTGRLAEAFF; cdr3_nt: TGTGCCAGCAGGACAGGTCGATTGGCTGAAGCTTTCTTT
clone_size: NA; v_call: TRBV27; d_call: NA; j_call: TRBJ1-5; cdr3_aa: CASSLSGGAEQPQHF; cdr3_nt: TGTGCCAGCAGTTTAAGCGGGGGCGCCGAACAGCCCCAGCATTTT
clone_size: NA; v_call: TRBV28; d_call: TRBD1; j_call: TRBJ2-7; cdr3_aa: CASSSGQAISYEQYF; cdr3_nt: TGTGCCAGCAGTTCGGGACAGGCGATCTCCTACGAGCAGTACTTC
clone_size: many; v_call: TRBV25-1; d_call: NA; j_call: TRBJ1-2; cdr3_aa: CASSVVSTRGNYGYTF; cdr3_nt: TGTGCCAGCAGTGTGGTTTCCACACGGGGGAACTATGGCTACACCTTC
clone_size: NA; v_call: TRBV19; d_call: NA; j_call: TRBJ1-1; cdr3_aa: CASSIKAANTEAFF; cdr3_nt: TGTGCCAGTAGTATTAAGGCAGCGAACACTGAAGCTTTCTTT
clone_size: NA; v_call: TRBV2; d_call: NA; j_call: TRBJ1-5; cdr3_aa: CASTERANSNQPQHF; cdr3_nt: TGTGCCAGCACCGAGCGAGCAAATAGCAATCAGCCCCAGCATTTT
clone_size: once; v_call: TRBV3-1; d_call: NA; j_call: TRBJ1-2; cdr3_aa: CASSQDWAGQSHGYTF; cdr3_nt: TGTGCCAGCAGCCAAGATTGGGCTGGACAATCCCATGGCTACACCTTC
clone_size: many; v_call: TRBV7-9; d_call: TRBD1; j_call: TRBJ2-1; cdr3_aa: CASSSPGQAALEQFF; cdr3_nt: TGTGCCAGCAGCTCGCCGGGACAGGCGGCACTTGAGCAGTTCTTC
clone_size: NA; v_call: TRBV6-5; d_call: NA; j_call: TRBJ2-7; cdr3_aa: CASSYSSGTTSEQYF; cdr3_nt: TGTGCCAGCAGTTACTCGTCGGGGACAACATCCGAGCAGTACTTC